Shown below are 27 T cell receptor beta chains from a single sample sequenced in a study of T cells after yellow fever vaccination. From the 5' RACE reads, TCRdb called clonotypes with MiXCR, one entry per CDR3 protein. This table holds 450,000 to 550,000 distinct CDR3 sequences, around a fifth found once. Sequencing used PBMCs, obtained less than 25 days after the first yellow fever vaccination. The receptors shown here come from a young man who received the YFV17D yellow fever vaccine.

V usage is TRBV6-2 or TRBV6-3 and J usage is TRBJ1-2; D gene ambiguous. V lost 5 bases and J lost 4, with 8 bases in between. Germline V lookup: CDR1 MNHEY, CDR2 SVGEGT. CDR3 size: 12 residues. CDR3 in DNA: TGTGCCAGCAGTATGGCTCCCTATGGCTACACCTTC. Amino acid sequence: CASSMAPYGYTF.

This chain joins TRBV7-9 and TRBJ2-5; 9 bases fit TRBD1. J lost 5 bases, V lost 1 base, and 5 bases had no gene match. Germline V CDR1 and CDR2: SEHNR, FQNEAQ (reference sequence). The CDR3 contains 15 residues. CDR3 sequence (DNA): TGTGCCAGCAGCTTAGGGGACAGGGCCGAGGAGACCCAGTACTTC. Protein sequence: CASSLGDRAEETQYF.

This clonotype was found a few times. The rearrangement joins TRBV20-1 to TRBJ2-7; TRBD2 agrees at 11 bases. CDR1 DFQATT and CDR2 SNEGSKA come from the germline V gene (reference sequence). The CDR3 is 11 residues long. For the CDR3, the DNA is TGCAGTGTCCCGACTAGCGGGGTTGTTAACGTC. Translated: CSVPTSGVVNV.

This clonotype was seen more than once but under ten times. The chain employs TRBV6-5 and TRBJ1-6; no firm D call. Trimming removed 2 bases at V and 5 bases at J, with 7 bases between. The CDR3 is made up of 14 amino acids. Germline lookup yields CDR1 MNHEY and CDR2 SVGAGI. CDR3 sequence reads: CASSYAAHNSPLHF. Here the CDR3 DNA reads TGTGCCAGCAGTTACGCTGCTCATAATTCACCCCTCCACTTT.

The CDR3 DNA is TGCAGCGAACTCAGGGCCCAGAAGTACAATGAGCAGTTCTTC. This sequence encodes CSELRAQKYNEQFF. This chain joins TRBV20-1 and TRBJ2-1; weak D call: TRBD1 (5 bases). CDR1 and CDR2 from the germline V gene are DFQATT and SNEGSKA (reference sequence). The CDR3 is 14 amino acids.

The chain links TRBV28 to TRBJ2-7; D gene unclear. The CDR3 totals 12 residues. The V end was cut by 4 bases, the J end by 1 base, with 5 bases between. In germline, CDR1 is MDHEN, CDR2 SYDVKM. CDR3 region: CASSSTSYEQYV. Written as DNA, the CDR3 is TGTGCCAGCAGTTCCACGTCCTACGAGCAGTACGTC.

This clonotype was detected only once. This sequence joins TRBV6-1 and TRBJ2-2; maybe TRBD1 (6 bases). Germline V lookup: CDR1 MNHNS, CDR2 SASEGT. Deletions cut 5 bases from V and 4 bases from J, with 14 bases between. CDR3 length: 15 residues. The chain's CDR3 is CASSKSYRVTGELFF. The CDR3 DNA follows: TGTGCCAGCAGTAAAAGTTACAGGGTCACCGGGGAGCTGTTTTTT.

The CDR3 DNA sequence: TGTGCCTGGAGTTCTAACTATGGCTACACCTTC. Its protein is CAWSSNYGYTF. The genes are TRBV30 and TRBJ1-2; no firm D call. This CDR3 is 11 amino acids long. The V and J ends lost 2 bases and 0 bases respectively, with 1 base between them. Germline CDR1 GTSNPN, CDR2 SVGIG (reference sequence).

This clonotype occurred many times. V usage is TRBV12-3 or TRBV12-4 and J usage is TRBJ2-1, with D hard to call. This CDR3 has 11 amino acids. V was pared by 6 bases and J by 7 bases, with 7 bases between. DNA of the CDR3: TGTGCCAGCAGCTCCGGAAATGAGCAGTTCTTC. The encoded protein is CASSSGNEQFF.

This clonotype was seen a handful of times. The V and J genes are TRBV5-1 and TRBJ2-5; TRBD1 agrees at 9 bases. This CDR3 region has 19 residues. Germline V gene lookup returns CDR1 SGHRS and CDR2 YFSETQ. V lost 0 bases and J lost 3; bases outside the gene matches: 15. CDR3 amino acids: CASSLGLQGARPQEETQYF. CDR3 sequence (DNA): TGCGCCAGCAGCTTGGGCCTACAGGGGGCGCGACCCCAGGAAGAGACCCAGTACTTC.

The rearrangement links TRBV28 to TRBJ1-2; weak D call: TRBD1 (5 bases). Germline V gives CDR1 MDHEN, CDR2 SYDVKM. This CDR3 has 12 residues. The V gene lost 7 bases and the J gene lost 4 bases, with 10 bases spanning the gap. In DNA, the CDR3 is TGTGCCAGCACCCCCGACAGCTATGGCTACACCTTC. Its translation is CASTPDSYGYTF.

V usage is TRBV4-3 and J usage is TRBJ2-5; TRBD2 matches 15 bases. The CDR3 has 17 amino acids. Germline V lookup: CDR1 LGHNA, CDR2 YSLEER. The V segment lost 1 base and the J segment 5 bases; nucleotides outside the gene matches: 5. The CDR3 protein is CASSQGTSGGALETQYF. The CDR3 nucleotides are TGCGCCAGCAGCCAAGGGACTAGCGGGGGGGCTCTGGAGACCCAGTACTTC.

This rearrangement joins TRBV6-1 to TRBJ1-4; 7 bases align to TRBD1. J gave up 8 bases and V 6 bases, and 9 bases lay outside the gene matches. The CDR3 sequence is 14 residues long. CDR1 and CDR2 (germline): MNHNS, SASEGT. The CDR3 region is CASSRGQAGEKLFF. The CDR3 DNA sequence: TGTGCCAGCAGCCGCGGACAGGCGGGGGAAAAACTGTTTTTT.

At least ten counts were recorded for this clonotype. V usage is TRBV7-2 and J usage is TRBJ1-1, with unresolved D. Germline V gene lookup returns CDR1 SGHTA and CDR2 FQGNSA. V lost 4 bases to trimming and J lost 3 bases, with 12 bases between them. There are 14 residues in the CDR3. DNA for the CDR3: TGTGCCAGCAGCTCAGGTTTCATGTACACTGAAGCTTTCTTT. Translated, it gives CASSSGFMYTEAFF.

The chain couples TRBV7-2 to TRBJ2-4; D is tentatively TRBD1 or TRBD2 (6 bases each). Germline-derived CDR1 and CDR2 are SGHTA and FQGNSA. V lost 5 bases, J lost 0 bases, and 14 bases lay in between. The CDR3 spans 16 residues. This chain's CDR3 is CASSLQGGIAKNIQYF. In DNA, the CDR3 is TGTGCCAGCAGCCTCCAAGGGGGGATAGCCAAAAACATTCAGTACTTC.

In nucleotides, the CDR3 is TGCGCCAGCAGGTCAGCGGCAACCTACGAGCAGTACTTC. It encodes CASRSAATYEQYF. The rearrangement uses TRBV5-1 and TRBJ2-7; weak D call: TRBD2 (5 bases). The CDR3 runs to 13 residues. Germline V gene sequence: CDR1 SGHRS, CDR2 YFSETQ. Trimming cost V 5 bases and J 2 bases, with 11 bases left between them.

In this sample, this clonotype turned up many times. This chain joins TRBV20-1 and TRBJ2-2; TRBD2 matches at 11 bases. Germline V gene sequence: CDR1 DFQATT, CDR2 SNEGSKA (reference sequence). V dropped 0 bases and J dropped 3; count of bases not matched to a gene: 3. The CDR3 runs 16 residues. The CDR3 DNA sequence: TGCAGTGCTAGAGAATTAGCGGGGGGGGACACCGGGGAGCTGTTTTTT. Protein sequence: CSARELAGGDTGELFF.

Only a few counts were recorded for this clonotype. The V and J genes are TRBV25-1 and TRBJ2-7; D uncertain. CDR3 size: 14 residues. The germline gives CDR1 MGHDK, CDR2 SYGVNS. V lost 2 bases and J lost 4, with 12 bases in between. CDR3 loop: CASSEPGATYEQYF. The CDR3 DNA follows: TGTGCCAGCAGTGAACCGGGTGCGACTTACGAGCAGTACTTC.

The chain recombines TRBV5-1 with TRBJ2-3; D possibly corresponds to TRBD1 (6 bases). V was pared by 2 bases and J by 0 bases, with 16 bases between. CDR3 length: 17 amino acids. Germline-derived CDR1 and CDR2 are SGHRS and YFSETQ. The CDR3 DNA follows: TGCGCCAGCAGCTTTGGTAGCTGGACAGACAGCACAGATACGCAGTATTTT. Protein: CASSFGSWTDSTDTQYF.

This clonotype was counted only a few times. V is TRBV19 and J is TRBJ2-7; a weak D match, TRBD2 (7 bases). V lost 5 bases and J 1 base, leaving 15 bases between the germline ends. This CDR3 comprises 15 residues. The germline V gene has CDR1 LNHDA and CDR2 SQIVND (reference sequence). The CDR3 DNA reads TGTGCCAGTAGTCCTCAAGGGGGGGCTTCCTACGAGCAGTACTTC. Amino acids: CASSPQGGASYEQYF.

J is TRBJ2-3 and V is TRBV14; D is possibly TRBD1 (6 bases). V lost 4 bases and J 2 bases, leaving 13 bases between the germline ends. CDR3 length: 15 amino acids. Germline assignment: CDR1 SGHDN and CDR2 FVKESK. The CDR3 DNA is TGTGCCAGCAGCCGAGGACAGCTTTTCACAGATACGCAGTATTTT. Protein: CASSRGQLFTDTQYF.

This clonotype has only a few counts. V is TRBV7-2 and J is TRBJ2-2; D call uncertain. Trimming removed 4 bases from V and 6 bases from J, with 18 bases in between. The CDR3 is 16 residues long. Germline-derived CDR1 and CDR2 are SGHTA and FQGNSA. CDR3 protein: CASSSSLPSVSGELFF. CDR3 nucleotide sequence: TGTGCCAGCAGCTCCTCCCTACCTAGTGTTTCCGGGGAGCTGTTTTTT.

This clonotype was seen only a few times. The CDR3 nucleotides are TGTGCCAGCAGCGCGTCGGCGGGACTAGCGGGAAACACAGATACGCAGTATTTT. Its protein is CASSASAGLAGNTDTQYF. The rearrangement links TRBV14 to TRBJ2-3, with 13 bases fitting TRBD2. Germline trimming cut 5 bases from V and 2 bases from J; bases unmatched to any gene: 10. The CDR3 length is 18 residues. The V gene's germline CDR1 is SGHDN and CDR2 FVKESK.

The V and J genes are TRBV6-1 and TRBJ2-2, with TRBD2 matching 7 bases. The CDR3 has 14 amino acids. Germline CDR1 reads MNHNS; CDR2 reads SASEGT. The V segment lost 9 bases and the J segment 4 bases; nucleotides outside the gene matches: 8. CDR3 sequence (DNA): TGTGCCAGTATCCCGGGGGGATTCACCGGGGAGCTGTTTTTT. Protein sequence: CASIPGGFTGELFF.

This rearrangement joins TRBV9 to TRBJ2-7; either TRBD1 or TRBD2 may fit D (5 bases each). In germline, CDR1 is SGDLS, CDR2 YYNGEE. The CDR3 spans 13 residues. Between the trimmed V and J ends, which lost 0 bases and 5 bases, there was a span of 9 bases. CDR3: CASSVGGSDEQYF. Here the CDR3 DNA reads TGTGCCAGCAGCGTAGGGGGGAGCGACGAGCAGTACTTC.

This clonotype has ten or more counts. CDR3 sequence reads: CSVEGYRETPSYNEQFF. Here the CDR3 DNA reads TGCAGCGTTGAAGGTTACAGAGAGACCCCCTCCTACAATGAGCAGTTCTTC. The chain has TRBV29-1 and TRBJ2-1, with unresolved D. CDR3 length: 17 residues. CDR1 SQVTM and CDR2 ANQGSEA come from the germline V gene. Trimming shortened V by 1 base and J by 0 bases, and 16 bases separated the two germline ends.

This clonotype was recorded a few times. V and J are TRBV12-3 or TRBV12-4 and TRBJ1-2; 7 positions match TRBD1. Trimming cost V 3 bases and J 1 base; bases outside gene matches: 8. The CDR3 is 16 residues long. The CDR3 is CASSFGDRIFNYGYTF. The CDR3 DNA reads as TGTGCCAGCAGTTTCGGGGACAGAATCTTTAACTATGGCTACACCTTC.